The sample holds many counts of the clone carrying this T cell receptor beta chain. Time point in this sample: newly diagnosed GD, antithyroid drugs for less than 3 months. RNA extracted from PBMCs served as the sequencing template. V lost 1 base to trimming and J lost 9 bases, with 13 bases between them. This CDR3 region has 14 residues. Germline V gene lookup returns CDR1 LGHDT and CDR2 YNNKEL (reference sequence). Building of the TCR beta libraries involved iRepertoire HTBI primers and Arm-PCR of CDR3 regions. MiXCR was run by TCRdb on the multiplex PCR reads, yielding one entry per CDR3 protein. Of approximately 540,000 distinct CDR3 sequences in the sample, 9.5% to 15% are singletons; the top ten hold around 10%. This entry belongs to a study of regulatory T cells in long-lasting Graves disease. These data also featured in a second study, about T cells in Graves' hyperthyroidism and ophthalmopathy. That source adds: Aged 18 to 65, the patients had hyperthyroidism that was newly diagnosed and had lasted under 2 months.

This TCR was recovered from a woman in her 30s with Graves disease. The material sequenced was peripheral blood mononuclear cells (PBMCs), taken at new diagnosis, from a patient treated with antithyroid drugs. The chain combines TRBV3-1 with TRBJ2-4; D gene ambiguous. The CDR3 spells CASSQVGRRVIQYF. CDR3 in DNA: TGTGCCAGCAGCCAAGTAGGCAGAAGGGTCATTCAGTACTTC.